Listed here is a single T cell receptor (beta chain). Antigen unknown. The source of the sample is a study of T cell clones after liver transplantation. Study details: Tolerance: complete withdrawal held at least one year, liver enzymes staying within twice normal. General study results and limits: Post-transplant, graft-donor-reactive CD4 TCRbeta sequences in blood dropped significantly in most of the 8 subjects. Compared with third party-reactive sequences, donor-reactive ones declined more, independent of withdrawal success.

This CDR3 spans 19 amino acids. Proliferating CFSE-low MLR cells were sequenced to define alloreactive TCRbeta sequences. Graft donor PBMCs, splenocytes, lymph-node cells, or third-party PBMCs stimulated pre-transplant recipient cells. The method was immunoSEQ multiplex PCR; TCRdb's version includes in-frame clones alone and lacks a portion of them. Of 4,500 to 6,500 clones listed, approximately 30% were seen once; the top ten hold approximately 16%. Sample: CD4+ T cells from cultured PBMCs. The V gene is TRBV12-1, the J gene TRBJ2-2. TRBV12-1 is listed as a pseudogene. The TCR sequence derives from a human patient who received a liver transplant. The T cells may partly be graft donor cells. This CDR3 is CASSLSAWSLYGPTGELFF. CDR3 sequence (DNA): TGTGCCAGCAGCTTATCTGCGTGGTCCCTATACGGACCTACCGGGGAGCTGTTTTTT.